This T cell receptor beta chain was retrieved from a study of shared clonotypes between healthy human individuals. Study outcomes and limitations: Clonotype sharing among donors likely depends on sequencing depth. Among the subsets, naive ones generally showed larger estimated richness than memory ones.

The table came from immunoSEQ multiplex PCR; TCRdb's copy has only in-frame clones and leaves some out. The profile shows hundreds of thousands of clones, about 98% of them singletons. Notes on this clone: Antigen: not known.

Terminally differentiated effector memory CD45RA+ cells were excluded by CCR7 positive selection of CD45RO-negative cells. V was trimmed by 3 bases and J by 1 base, leaving 15 bases between them. The CDR3 consists of 16 residues. Germline V CDR1 and CDR2: MDHEN, SYDVKM. V is TRBV28 and J is TRBJ2-5; tentative D call: TRBD2 (6 bases). The sample was naive CD8+ T cells sorted from blood. This TCR was recovered from a man aged 25 to 40 in good health. CDR3 protein: CASSFGGSGGQETQYF. The DNA of the CDR3 is TGTGCCAGCAGTTTTGGGGGTAGCGGAGGCCAAGAGACCCAGTACTTC.